The entry below gives a single T cell receptor beta chain sequence along with its context. Sequencing on ten immunoSEQ deep assay plates was performed for unsorted PBMC DNA. Authors' data handling: As immunoSEQ supplied junction-only sequences (without quality scores), filtering differed. This table comes from immunoSEQ multiplex PCR, and its TCRdb copy is limited to in-frame clones, with some not included. That table supplies the V and J calls and clone size; D and trimming were determined from the DNA. The sample holds roughly 500,000 clones, around 85% seen once. The data derive from a study of shared clonotypes between healthy human individuals. At the level of the study: A couple of women and a few men aged 18 to 49 served as donors.

It was 80 million to 90 million PBMCs that unsorted samples used for genomic DNA. Trimming at V came to 0 bases and at J to 1 base, leaving 11 bases not matched to a gene. The CDR3 totals 18 residues. Germline loops: CDR1 SGDLS, CDR2 YYNGEE. The J gene is TRBJ2-7, the V gene TRBV9; 9 nucleotides agree with TRBD1. The sequenced sample consisted of PBMCs. The clonotype originates from a middle-aged woman in good health. Some clones in this sample may be carry-over from other donors' samples. The CDR3, as DNA: TGTGCCAGCAGCGTAGGGGACAGGGACGATTCGCGGTCCTACGAGCAGTACTTC. This sequence encodes CASSVGDRDDSRSYEQYF.